The subject of this entry is one T cell receptor (beta chain). The antigen is undetermined. This specimen comes from a study of T cells after yellow fever vaccination. Study-wide results and caveats: Subsequent to the booster, the majority of primary-vaccination clones reappeared (roughly 97% CD4, approximately 90% CD8). Abundant clonotypes from the bulk population could contaminate FACS-sorted repertoires.

MiXCR was run by TCRdb on the 5' RACE reads, yielding one entry per CDR3 protein. The sample has hundreds of thousands of distinct CDR3 sequences; about 13% are singletons. The CDR3 contains 16 residues. Trimming took 5 bases from V and 0 from J, leaving 17 bases between them. Per germline, CDR1 MDHEN and CDR2 SYDVKM. The TCR originated in a man younger than 45 who received the YFV17D yellow fever vaccine. This chain connects TRBV28 to TRBJ2-7; D is uncertain. Source: PBMCs, taken on the day of the yellow fever booster vaccination. This CDR3 reads CASSPPREVNSYEQYF. The DNA of the CDR3 is TGTGCCAGCAGTCCTCCTAGAGAGGTGAACTCCTACGAGCAGTACTTC.